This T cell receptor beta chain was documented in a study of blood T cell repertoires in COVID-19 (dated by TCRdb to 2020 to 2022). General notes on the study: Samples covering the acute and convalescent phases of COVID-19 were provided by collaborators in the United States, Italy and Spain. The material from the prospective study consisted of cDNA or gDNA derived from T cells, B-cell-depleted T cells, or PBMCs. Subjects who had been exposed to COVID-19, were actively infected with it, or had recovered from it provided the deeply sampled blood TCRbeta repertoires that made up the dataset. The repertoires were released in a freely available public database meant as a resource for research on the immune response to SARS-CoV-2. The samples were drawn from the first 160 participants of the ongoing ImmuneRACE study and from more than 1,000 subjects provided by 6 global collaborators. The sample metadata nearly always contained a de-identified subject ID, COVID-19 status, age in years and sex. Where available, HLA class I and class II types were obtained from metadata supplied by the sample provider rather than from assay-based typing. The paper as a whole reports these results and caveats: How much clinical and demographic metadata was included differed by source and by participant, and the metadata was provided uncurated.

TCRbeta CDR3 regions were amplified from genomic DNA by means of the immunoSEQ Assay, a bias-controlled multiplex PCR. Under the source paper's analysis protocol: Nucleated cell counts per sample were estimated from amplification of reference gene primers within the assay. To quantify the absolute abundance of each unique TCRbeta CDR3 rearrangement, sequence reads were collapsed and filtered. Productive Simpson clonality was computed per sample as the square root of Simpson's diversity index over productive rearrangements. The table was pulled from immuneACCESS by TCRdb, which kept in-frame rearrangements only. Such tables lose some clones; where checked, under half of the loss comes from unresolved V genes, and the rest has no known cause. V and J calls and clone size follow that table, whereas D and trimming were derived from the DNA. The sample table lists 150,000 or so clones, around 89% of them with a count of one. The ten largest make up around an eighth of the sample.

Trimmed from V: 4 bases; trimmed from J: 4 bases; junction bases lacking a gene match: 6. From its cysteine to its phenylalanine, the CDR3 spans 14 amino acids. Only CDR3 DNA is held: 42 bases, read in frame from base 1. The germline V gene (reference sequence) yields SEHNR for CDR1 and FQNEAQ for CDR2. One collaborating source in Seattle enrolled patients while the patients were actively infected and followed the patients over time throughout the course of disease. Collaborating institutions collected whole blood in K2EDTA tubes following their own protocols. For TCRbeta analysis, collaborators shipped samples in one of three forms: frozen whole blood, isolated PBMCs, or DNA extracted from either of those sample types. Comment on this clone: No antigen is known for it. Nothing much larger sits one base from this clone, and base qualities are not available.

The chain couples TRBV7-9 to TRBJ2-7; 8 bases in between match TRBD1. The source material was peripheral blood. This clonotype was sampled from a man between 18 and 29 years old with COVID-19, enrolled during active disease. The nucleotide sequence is TGTGCCAGCAGCTCAGGACAGGGCGAATACGAGCAGTACTTC. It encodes CASSSGQGEYEQYF.